What follows are 9 T cell receptor beta chains derived from one specimen sequenced in a study of T cell responses to AZD1222 COVID-19 vaccine. Libraries were prepared by immunoSEQ multiplex PCR; TCRdb keeps only in-frame clonotypes and omits some of them. This table holds over 150,000 clones, 80% to 90% found once. The specimen was peripheral blood, collected on day 0 of AZD1222 vaccination. Every receptor here comes from an adult in good health.

The V and J genes are TRBV6-5 and TRBJ1-6; D remains unclear. The germline CDR1 and CDR2 sequences are MNHEY and SVGAGI. With 4 bases removed from V and 0 bases from J, the gap between germline ends came to 7 bases. The CDR3 consists of 15 residues. Here the CDR3 DNA reads TGTGCCAGCAGTTCGGCGGCCTCCTATAATTCACCCCTCCACTTT. It is translated as CASSSAASYNSPLHF.

This chain links TRBV28 with TRBJ1-3, with TRBD1 matching over 7 bases. This CDR3 contains 14 residues. V shed 8 bases, J shed 5 bases, and the junction held 9 bases outside the gene matches. Germline CDR1 and CDR2: MDHEN and SYDVKM. CDR3 bases: TGTGCCAGCCAAACAGGGGCGGCGAGAAACACCATATATTTT. It specifies CASQTGAARNTIYF.

The chain joins TRBV5-1 to TRBJ1-2, with 11 bases identical to TRBD1. The CDR3 totals 14 residues. Trimming cost V 3 bases and J 4 bases; bases outside gene matches: 2. From germline, CDR1 is SGHRS and CDR2 YFSETQ. CDR3 DNA: TGCGCCAGCAGCTCGGGACAGGGGGGCTATGGCTACACCTTC. Protein sequence: CASSSGQGGYGYTF.

V gene TRBV6-5 combines with J gene TRBJ1-2; 7 nucleotides line up with TRBD1. The V gene's germline CDR1 is MNHEY and CDR2 SVGAGI. CDR3 length equals 14 residues. Unmatched junction bases numbered 2, after V lost 4 bases and J lost 0 bases. The CDR3 protein is CASSSGGANYGYTF. The CDR3, as DNA: TGTGCCAGCAGTTCAGGGGGGGCTAACTATGGCTACACCTTC.

This chain uses TRBV5-5 with TRBJ1-5; TRBD1 might be the D (5 bases). The germline V and J ends were trimmed by 1 base and 0 bases, with 8 bases remaining between them. Germline values: CDR1 SGHKS, CDR2 YYEKEE (reference sequence). CDR3 length: 15 residues. The CDR3 is CASSLTGVSNQPQHF. DNA of the CDR3: TGTGCCAGCAGCTTGACAGGAGTTAGCAATCAGCCCCAGCATTTT.

This chain links TRBV6-5 with TRBJ2-3, with TRBD2 matching over 8 bases. The CDR3 covers 15 residues. The trim removed 7 bases at V and 0 bases at J, leaving 6 bases unmatched. Germline V gives CDR1 MNHEY, CDR2 SVGAGI. In nucleotides, the CDR3 is TGTGCCAGCACCGGGGGGGACACCAGCACAGATACGCAGTATTTT. Residues: CASTGGDTSTDTQYF.

The chain combines TRBV19 with TRBJ1-3, with D perhaps TRBD1 (5 bases). Trimming took off 6 bases at V and 0 bases at J, with 12 bases between the two ends. The CDR3 spans 15 residues. Germline lookup yields CDR1 LNHDA and CDR2 SQIVND (reference sequence). The CDR3, as DNA: TGTGCCAGTAGCGCCGGGGGGAGCTCTGGAAACACCATATATTTT. The encoded protein is CASSAGGSSGNTIYF.

This chain links TRBV19 with TRBJ2-7, with 9 bases lining up with TRBD2. Germline V gene lookup returns CDR1 LNHDA and CDR2 SQIVND (reference sequence). The CDR3 length is 18 residues. V lost 1 base, J lost 6 bases, and 16 bases stayed unmatched. The CDR3 protein is CASSIVGTSGLLYGEQYF. CDR3 sequence (DNA): TGTGCCAGTAGTATAGTTGGAACTAGCGGGTTACTATACGGCGAGCAGTACTTC.

The chain employs TRBV5-1 and TRBJ1-2; D remains unclear. The CDR3 extends over 13 amino acids. Germline CDR1 and CDR2: SGHRS and YFSETQ. V lost 4 bases and J lost 2, with 9 bases in between. The CDR3 sequence: CASSPGNNYGYTF. The CDR3 DNA sequence: TGCGCCAGCAGCCCGGGAAACAACTATGGCTACACCTTC.